A single sample is the source of the 8 T cell receptor beta chains below, sequenced in a study of control samples from healthy donors and cancer patients. Sequencing was performed with immunoSEQ multiplex PCR; in TCRdb, only in-frame clones are kept and a portion is missing. The sample totals around 190,000 clones. Input material: blood. The receptors stem from a young woman in good health.

The chain is built from TRBV5-4 and TRBJ2-7, with TRBD1 identical over 8 bases. The ends lost 4 bases at V and 2 bases at J; junction bases unmatched: 2. Germline CDR1 reads SGHNT; CDR2 reads YYREEE (reference sequence). The CDR3 spans 13 residues. This CDR3 reads CASSKGQAYEQYF. In DNA, the CDR3 is TGTGCCAGCAGCAAGGGACAGGCCTACGAGCAGTACTTC. Complete variable domain (other parts from reference TRBV5-4 and TRBJ2-7): ETGVTQSPTHLIKTRGQQVTLRCSSQSGHNTVSWYQQALGQGPQFIFQYYREEENGRGNFPPRFSGLQFPNYSSELNVNALELDDSALYLCASSKGQAYEQYFGPGTRLTVT.

The chain joins TRBV2 to TRBJ2-7; TRBD2 matches at 10 bases. Trimming cost V 11 bases and J 2 bases; bases outside gene matches: 9. The V gene's germline CDR1 is SNHLY and CDR2 FYNNEI. CDR3 length: 14 amino acids. The CDR3 protein is CAEASGGPPYEQYF. CDR3 sequence (DNA): TGTGCCGAAGCTAGCGGGGGCCCTCCCTACGAGCAGTACTTC. Full variable domain (remainder filled in from reference TRBV2 and TRBJ2-7): EPEVTQTPSHQVTQMGQEVILRCVPISNHLYFYWYRQILGQKVEFLVSFYNNEISEKSEIFDDQFSVERPDGSNFTLKIRSTKLEDSAMYFCAEASGGPPYEQYFGPGTRLTVT.

The chain links TRBV5-5 to TRBJ2-7, with 9 bases fitting TRBD1. CDR1 and CDR2 from the germline V gene are SGHKS and YYEKEE (reference sequence). The CDR3 contains 19 residues. With 2 bases clipped from V and 3 bases from J, the junction kept 18 bases outside the gene matches. The CDR3 sequence: CASSFESPATGGLSYEQYF. The DNA for the CDR3 is TGTGCCAGCAGCTTTGAATCCCCCGCGACAGGGGGTCTAAGCTACGAGCAGTACTTC.

V usage is TRBV7-8 and J usage is TRBJ1-5; the D gene is possibly TRBD1 (5 bases). The CDR3 is made up of 15 amino acids. V lost 2 bases and J 5 bases, leaving 13 bases between the germline ends. Germline V gene lookup returns CDR1 SGHVS and CDR2 FQNEAQ. The CDR3 loop is CASSLTGPSYQPQHF. CDR3 nucleotides: TGTGCCAGCAGCTTAACGGGACCGTCGTATCAGCCCCAGCATTTT.

The chain has TRBV28 and TRBJ2-2, with D perhaps TRBD1 (6 bases). The CDR3 covers 15 residues. Germline-derived CDR1 and CDR2 are MDHEN and SYDVKM. The germline V and J ends were trimmed by 6 bases and 1 base, with 12 bases remaining between them. Here the CDR3 DNA reads TGTGCCAGCAGAACCCCGGGACAGAACACCGGGGAGCTGTTTTTT. Its translation: CASRTPGQNTGELFF.

The gene calls are TRBV9 and TRBJ1-1; perhaps TRBD1 as D (5 bases). Germline V CDR1 and CDR2: SGDLS, YYNGEE. Trimming removed 1 base at V and 4 bases at J, with 17 bases between. This CDR3 has 16 amino acids. CDR3 protein: CASSVPPSRGGTEAFF. The CDR3 nucleotides are TGTGCCAGCAGCGTACCCCCAAGTAGGGGTGGCACTGAAGCTTTCTTT.

The chain has TRBV19 and TRBJ1-4; TRBD1 matches at 10 bases. V was clipped by 8 bases and J by 6 bases; unmatched bases: 6. This CDR3 contains 14 residues. Germline V gives CDR1 LNHDA, CDR2 SQIVND (reference sequence). The CDR3 DNA sequence: TGTGCCAGTGGCCGTGGGACAGGGGATGAAAAACTGTTTTTT. Protein sequence: CASGRGTGDEKLFF.

In DNA, the CDR3 is TGTGCCAGCAGGAGATTGAACACTGAAGCTTTCTTT. It is translated as CASRRLNTEAFF. This chain joins TRBV28 and TRBJ1-1; D remains ambiguous. The V gene lost 6 bases and the J gene lost 0 bases, with 5 bases spanning the gap. This CDR3 region has 12 residues. Germline CDR1 reads MDHEN; CDR2 reads SYDVKM. Variable domain in full (rest from reference TRBV28 and TRBJ1-1): DVKVTQSSRYLVKRTGEKVFLECVQDMDHENMFWYRQDPGLGLRLIYFSYDVKMKEKGDIPEGYSVSREKKERFSLILESASTNQTSMYLCASRRLNTEAFFGQGTRLTVV.